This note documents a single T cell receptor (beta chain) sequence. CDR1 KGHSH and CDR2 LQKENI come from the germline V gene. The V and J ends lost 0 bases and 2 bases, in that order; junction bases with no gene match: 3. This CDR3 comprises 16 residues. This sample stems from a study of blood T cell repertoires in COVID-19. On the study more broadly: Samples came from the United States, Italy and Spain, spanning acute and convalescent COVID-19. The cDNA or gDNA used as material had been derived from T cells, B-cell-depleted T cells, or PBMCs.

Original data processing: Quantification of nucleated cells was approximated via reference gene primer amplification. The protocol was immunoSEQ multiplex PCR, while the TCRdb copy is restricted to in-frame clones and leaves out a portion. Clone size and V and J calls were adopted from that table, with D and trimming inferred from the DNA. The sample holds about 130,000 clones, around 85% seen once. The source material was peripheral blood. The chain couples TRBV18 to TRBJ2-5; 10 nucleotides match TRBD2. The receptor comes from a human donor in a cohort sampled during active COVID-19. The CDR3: CASSPPGTSVQETQYF. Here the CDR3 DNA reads TGTGCCAGCTCACCACCGGGGACTAGCGTTCAAGAGACCCAGTACTTC.